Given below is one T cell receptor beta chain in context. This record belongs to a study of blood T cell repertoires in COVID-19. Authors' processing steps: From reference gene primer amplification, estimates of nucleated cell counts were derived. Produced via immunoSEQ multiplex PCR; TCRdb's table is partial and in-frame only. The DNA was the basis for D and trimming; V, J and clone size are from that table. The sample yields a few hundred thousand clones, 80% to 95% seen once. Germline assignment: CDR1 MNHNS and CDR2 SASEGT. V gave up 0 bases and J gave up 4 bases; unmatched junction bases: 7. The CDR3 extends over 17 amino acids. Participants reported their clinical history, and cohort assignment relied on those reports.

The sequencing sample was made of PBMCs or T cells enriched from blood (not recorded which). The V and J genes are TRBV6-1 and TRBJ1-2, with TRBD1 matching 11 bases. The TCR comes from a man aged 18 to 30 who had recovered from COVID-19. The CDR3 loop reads CASSEAGTGGLFYGYTF. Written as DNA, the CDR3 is TGTGCCAGCAGTGAAGCTGGGACAGGGGGATTATTCTATGGCTACACCTTC.